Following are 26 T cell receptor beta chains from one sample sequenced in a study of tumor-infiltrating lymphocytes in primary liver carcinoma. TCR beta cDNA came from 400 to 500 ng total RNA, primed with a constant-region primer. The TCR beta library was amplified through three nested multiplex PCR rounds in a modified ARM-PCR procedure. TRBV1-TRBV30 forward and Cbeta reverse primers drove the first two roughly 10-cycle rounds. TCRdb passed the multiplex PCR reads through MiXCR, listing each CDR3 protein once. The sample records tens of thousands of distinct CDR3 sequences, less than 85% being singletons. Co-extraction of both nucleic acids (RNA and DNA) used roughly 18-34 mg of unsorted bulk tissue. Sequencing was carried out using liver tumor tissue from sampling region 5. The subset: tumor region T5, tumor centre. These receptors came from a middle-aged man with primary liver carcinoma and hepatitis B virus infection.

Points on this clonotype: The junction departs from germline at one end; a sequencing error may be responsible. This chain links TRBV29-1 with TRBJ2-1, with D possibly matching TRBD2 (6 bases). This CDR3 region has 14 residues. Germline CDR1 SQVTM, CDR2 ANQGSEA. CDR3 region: CSVGEVPPYIEQFF. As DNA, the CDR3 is TGCAGCGTTGGGGAGGTCCCGCCGTACATTGAGCAATTCTTC.

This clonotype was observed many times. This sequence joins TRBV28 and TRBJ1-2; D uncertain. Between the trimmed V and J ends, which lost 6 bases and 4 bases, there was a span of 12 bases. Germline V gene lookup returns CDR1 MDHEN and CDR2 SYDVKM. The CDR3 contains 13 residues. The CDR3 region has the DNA TGTGCCAGCAGAGATTCCGCTATCTATGGCTACACCTTC. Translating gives CASRDSAIYGYTF.

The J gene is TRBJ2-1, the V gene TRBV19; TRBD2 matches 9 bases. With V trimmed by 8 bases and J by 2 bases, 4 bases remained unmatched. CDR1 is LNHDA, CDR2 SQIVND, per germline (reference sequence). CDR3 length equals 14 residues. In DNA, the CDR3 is TGTGCCAGTCCCGTAGCGGGAGCCTACAATGAGCAGTTCTTC. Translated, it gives CASPVAGAYNEQFF.

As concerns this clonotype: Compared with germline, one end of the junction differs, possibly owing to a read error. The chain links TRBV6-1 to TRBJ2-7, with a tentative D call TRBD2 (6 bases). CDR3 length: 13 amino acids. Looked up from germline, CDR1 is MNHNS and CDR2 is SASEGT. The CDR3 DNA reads TGTGCCAGTAGTGAGCGGGTTTCCTACGAGCAGTACTTC. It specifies CASSERVSYEQYF.

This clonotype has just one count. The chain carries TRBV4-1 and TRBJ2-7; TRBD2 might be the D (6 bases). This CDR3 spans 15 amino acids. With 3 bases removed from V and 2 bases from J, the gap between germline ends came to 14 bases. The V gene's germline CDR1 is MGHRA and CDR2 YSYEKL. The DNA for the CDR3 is TGCGCCAGCAGCCAGGCGGGGCAGCTCCCCTACGAGCAGTACTTC. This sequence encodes CASSQAGQLPYEQYF.

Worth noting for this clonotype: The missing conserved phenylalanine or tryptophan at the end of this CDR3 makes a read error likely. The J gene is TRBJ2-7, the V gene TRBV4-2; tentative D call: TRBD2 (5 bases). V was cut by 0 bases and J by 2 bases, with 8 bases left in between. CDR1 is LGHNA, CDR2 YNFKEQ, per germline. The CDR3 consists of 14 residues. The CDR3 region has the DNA TGTGCCAGCAGCCAAGAAGGGAGTACCTACGAGCAGTACCTC. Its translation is CASSQEGSTYEQYL.

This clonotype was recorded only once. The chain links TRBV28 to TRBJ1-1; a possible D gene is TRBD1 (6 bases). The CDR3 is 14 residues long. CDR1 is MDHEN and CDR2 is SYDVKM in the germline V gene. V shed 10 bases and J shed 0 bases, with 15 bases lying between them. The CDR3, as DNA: TGTGCCACTCACAGCCGGGGGCTGAACACTGAAGCTTTCTTT. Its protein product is CATHSRGLNTEAFF.

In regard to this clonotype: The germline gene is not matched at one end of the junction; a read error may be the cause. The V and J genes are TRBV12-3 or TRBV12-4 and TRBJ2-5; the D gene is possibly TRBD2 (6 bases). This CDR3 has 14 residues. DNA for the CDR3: TGTGTCAGCTTTCCCAGCGGAGGGACAGAGACCCAGTACTTC. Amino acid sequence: CVSFPSGGTETQYF.

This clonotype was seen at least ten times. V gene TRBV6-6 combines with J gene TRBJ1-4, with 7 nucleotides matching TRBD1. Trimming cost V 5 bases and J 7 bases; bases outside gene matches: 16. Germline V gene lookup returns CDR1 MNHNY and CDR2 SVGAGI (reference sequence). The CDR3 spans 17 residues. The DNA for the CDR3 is TGTGCCAGCAGTGGGACAGTAAATATCCCGGGAGGTGAAAAACTGTTTTTT. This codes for CASSGTVNIPGGEKLFF.

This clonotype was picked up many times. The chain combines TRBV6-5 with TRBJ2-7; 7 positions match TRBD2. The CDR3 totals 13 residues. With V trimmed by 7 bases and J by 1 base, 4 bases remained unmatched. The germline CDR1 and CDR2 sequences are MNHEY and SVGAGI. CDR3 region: CASKGGVSYEQYF. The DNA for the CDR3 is TGTGCCAGCAAGGGAGGGGTGTCCTACGAGCAGTACTTC.

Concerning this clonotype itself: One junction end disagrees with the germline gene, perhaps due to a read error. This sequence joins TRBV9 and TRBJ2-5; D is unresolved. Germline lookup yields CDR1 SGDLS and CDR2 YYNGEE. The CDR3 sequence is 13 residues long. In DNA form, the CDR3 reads TGTGCCAGCAGCGTAGGCGTCCAAGAGACCCAGCACTTC. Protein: CASSVGVQETQHF.

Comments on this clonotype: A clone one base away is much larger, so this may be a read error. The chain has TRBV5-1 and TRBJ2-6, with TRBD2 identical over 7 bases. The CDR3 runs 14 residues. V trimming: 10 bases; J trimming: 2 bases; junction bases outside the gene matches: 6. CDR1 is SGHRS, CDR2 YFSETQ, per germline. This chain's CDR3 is CAGTSAAGANVLTF. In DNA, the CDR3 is TGCGCCGGAACTAGCGCCGCTGGGGCCAACGTCCTGACTTTC.

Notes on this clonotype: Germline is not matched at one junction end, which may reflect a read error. This chain's CDR3 is CTSRPTGEQGQYF. In DNA form, the CDR3 reads TGTACCAGCAGGCCCACGGGGGAGCAAGGGCAGTACTTC. The chain couples TRBV12-3 or TRBV12-4 to TRBJ2-7, with D possibly being TRBD2 (6 bases). There are 13 residues in the CDR3.

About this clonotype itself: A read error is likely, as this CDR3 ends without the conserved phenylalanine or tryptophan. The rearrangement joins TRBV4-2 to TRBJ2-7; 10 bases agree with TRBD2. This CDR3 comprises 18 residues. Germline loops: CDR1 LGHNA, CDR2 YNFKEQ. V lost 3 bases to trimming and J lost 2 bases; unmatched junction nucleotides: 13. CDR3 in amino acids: CASSHEVASGRVPYEQYY. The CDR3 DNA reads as TGTGCCAGCAGCCATGAGGTCGCGAGCGGGAGGGTACCCTACGAGCAGTACTAC.

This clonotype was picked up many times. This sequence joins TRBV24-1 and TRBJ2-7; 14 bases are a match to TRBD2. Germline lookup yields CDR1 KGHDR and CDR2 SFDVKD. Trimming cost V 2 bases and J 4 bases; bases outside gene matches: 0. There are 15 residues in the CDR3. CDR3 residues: CATSDWTSGRYEQYF. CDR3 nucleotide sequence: TGTGCCACCAGTGATTGGACTAGCGGGAGGTACGAGCAGTACTTC.

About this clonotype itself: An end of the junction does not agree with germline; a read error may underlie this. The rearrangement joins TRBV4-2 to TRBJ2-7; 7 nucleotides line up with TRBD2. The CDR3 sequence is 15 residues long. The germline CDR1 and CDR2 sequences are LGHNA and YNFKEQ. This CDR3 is CASSVQRDGRYEQCF. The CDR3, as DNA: TGCGCCAGCAGCGTTCAGCGGGACGGGAGATACGAGCAGTGCTTC.

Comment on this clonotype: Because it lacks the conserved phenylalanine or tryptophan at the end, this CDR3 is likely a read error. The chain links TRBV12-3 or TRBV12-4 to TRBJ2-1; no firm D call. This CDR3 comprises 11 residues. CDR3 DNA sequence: TGTTCTTCAATAGGCGACGATGAGCAGTTCTAC. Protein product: CSSIGDDEQFY.

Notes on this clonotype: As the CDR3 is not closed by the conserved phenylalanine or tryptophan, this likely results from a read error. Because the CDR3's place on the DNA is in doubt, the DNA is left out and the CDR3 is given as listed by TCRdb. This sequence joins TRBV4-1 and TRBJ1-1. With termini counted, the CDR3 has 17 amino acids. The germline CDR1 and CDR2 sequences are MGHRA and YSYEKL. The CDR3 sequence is CASSLKQLEGMNTEGFL.

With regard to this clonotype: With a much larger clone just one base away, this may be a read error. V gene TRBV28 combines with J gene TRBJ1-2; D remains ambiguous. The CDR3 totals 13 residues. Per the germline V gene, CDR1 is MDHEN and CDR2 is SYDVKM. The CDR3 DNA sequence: TGTGCCAGCAGAGATTCCGCTATCTATGACTACACCTTC. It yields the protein CASRDSAIYDYTF.

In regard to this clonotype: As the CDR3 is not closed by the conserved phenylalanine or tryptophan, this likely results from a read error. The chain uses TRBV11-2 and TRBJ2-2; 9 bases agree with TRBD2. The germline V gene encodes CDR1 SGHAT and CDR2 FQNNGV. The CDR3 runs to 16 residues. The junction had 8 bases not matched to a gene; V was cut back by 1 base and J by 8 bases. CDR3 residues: CASSLVALAGTGELFS. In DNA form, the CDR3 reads TGTGCCAGCAGCTTAGTGGCGCTAGCGGGAACAGGGGAGCTGTTTTCC.

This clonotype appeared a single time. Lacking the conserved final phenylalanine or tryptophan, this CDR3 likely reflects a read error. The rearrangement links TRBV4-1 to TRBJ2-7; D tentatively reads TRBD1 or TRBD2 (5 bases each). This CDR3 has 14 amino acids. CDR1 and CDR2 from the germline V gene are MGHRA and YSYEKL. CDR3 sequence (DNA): TGTGCCAGCAGCCAAGAGGGGCAGGCCTACGAGCAGTACTAC. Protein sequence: CASSQEGQAYEQYY.

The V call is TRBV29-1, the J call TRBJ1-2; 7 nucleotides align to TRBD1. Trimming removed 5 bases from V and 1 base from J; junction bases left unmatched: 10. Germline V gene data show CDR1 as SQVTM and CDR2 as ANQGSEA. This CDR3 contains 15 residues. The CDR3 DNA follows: TGCAGCGTTACTGACGGGACAGACCTTAACTATGGCTACACCTTC. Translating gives CSVTDGTDLNYGYTF.

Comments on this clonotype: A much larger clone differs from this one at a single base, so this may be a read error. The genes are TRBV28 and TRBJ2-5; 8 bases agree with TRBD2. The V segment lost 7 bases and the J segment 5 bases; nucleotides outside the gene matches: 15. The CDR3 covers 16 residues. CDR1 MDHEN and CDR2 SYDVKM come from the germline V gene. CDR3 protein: CASTDDNGRARETQYF. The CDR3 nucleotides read TGTGCCAGCACAGACGATAACGGGAGGGCCAGGGAGACCCAGTACTTC. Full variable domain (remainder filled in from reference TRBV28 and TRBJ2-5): DVKVTQSSRYLVKRTGEKVFLECVQDMDHENMFWYRQDPGLGLRLIYFSYDVKMKEKGDIPEGYSVSREKKERFSLILESASTNQTSMYLCASTDDNGRARETQYFGPGTRLLVL.

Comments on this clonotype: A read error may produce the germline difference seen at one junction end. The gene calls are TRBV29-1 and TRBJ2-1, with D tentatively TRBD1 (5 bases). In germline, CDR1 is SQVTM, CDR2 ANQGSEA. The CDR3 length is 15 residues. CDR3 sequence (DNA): TGCAGCATGGGGCCTCCTTCCAGCTCCTATAATGAGCAGTTCTTT. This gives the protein CSMGPPSSSYNEQFF.

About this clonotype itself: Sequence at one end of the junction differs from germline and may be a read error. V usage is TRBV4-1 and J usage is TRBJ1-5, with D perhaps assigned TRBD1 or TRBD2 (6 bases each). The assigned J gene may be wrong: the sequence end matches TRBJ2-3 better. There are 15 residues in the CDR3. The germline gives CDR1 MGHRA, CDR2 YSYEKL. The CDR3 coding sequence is TGCGCCGGCAGCCAACAGGGAGGCGGCAATCAACCCCAGTATTTT. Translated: CAGSQQGGGNQPQYF.

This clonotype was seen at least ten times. The CDR3, as DNA: TGCAGCGTTGAGGGGAGGCTAGCGGGAGGATCAAGGGGGCAAGAGACCCAGTACTTC. Translating it yields CSVEGRLAGGSRGQETQYF. The chain links TRBV29-1 to TRBJ2-5; TRBD2 matches 11 bases. The trim removed 3 bases at V and 2 bases at J, leaving 17 bases unmatched. CDR3 length: 19 amino acids. Germline CDR1 reads SQVTM; CDR2 reads ANQGSEA.